The present T cell receptor (beta chain) was sequenced within a study of blood T cell repertoires in COVID-19 (TCRdb year 2020). In the study overall: Samples from collaborators originated in the United States, Italy and Spain and spanned both the acute and convalescent phases of COVID-19. The material from the prospective study consisted of cDNA or gDNA derived from T cells, B-cell-depleted T cells, or PBMCs. Deeply sampled blood TCRbeta repertoires from subjects exposed to, actively infected with, or recovered from COVID-19 were included in the dataset. The repertoires were made available in a free public database intended to serve as a resource for research on the immune response to SARS-CoV-2. The samples were drawn from the first 160 participants of the ongoing ImmuneRACE study and from some 1,300 subjects provided by 6 global collaborators. Nearly every sample came with metadata listing a de-identified subject ID, COVID-19 status, age in years and sex. Where HLA class I and class II types were available, the types were taken from metadata supplied by the sample provider, not from assay-based typing. Results and caveats for the whole study, not just this receptor: The quantity of clinical and demographic metadata differed by source and by participant and was supplied without curation.

The collaborating institutions used their own protocols to collect whole blood in K2EDTA tubes. Collaborator samples were shipped for TCRbeta analysis as frozen whole blood, isolated PBMCs, or DNA extracted from either sample type. A note on this clone: This receptor's antigen is unknown. One base away there is no much larger clone; base qualities are not given.

Cut back by 6 bases and 7 bases, the V and J ends lie 13 bases apart. The CDR3, from cysteine to phenylalanine, totals 13 residues. Kept here is only the CDR3 DNA, which spans 39 bases and is read in frame from base 1. TCRbeta CDR3 regions were amplified from genomic DNA by means of the immunoSEQ Assay, a bias-controlled multiplex PCR. For the original study's pipeline: The number of nucleated cells in each sample was estimated by amplification of reference gene primers within the assay. Sequence reads were collapsed and filtered to measure the absolute abundance of every unique TCRbeta CDR3 rearrangement. For each sample, productive Simpson clonality was calculated as the square root of Simpson's diversity index over productive rearrangements. Not all clones reach the TCRdb copy of this immuneACCESS table, which keeps in-frame sequences only. Checked studies attribute under half of the gap to unresolved V genes and leave the rest unexplained. The V and J calls and clone size were taken over from that table, and D and trimming were inferred from the DNA. In all, the sample holds about 74,000 clones, and roughly 87% of those were seen once. The ten largest clonotypes hold around 30% of the sample.

The sequenced sample consisted of peripheral blood. The receptor was derived from a woman of 80 years or more with active or convalescent COVID-19. The chain is encoded by TRBV12-3 or TRBV12-4 joined to TRBJ1-5, and the D gene may be TRBD1, 5 bases matching. The CDR3 reads CASRPTVRQPQHF. The nucleotides are TGTGCCAGCAGGCCGACAGTCAGGCAGCCCCAGCATTTT.